This TCR beta chain was recovered during a study of T cells in Graves' hyperthyroidism and ophthalmopathy. Study background: Peripheral blood was collected at initial diagnosis, before any treatment.

Study outcomes and limitations: Also found in blood were most expanded thyroid clonotypes above 0.001. Using 13 V-J features, a model discriminated ophthalmopathy from stable hyperthyroidism.

The sample holds many counts of this clonotype. The antigen is undetermined. The CDR3 consists of 15 residues. Unmatched junction bases numbered 5, after V lost 5 bases and J lost 4 bases. Looked up from germline, CDR1 is SGHRS and CDR2 is YFSETQ. First hyperthyroidism diagnosis is when the blood sample was obtained, before any ophthalmopathy symptoms. The TCR beta CDR3 regions underwent amplification using RNA transcripts as the source. The HTBI set primed first-round TCR CDR3 RT-PCR. From the multiplex PCR reads, TCRdb called clonotypes with MiXCR, one entry per CDR3 protein. The data contain around 290,000 distinct CDR3 sequences, 13% of them singletons.

The clonotype was recovered from a woman in her twenties or thirties with Graves' hyperthyroidism that later progressed to Graves' ophthalmopathy. This rearrangement joins TRBV5-1 to TRBJ2-1; 11 positions agree with TRBD2. Input material: blood. Written as DNA, the CDR3 is TGCGCCAGCAGAATAGCGGGAGGGCTTTACAATGAGCAGTTCTTC. This translates into CASRIAGGLYNEQFF.